These 8 T cell receptor beta chains came from one sample sequenced in a study of blood T cell repertoires in COVID-19 (TCRdb year 2020). Receptor amplification or capture employed the immunoSEQ multiplex PCR assay. TCRdb re-hosts the immuneACCESS table, in-frame sequences only. Its copies lack some clones; in the studies checked, an unresolved V gene accounts for under half of them, and the cause for the rest is not known. This sample comprises fewer than 500,000 clones, 80% to 90% of them detected only once. Of the sample, approximately 0.92% falls within the top ten clones. Specimen: peripheral blood. The receptors stem from a man aged 18 to 30 with COVID-19, enrolled during active disease.

In its sample, this clone was seen once. The chain recombines TRBV19 with TRBJ1-5; D call uncertain. With 3 bases removed from V and 0 bases from J, the gap between germline ends came to 9 bases. The CDR3 consists of 15 residues. Looked up from germline, CDR1 is LNHDA and CDR2 is SQIVND (reference sequence). The CDR3 nucleotides read TGTGCCAGTAGTATGGTCGGTAATAGCAATCAGCCCCAGCATTTT. Translation: CASSMVGNSNQPQHF.

J is TRBJ2-7 and V is TRBV11-3; D is perhaps TRBD2 (6 bases). CDR1 is SGHNT and CDR2 is YENEEA in the germline V gene. Between the trimmed V and J ends, which lost 5 bases and 3 bases, there was a span of 20 bases. The CDR3 covers 16 residues. In nucleotides, the CDR3 is TGTGCCAGCAGCCGCGGGGTAGCGTGGCGTTACTACGAGCAGTACTTC. Translation gives CASSRGVAWRYYEQYF.

This clone was seen a single time. This rearrangement joins TRBV6-7 to TRBJ2-7, with a tentative D call TRBD2 (6 bases). TRBV6-7 is flagged as an ORF with uncertain function. The CDR3 sequence is 14 residues long. V lost 2 bases to trimming and J lost 2 bases, with 10 bases between them. The CDR3 coding sequence is TGTGCCAGCAGTTACGCTAGCGTCACCTACGAGCAGTACTTC. Its protein is CASSYASVTYEQYF.

The chain carries TRBV5-5 and TRBJ2-3; 13 nucleotides line up with TRBD2. This CDR3 has 20 amino acids. Germline CDR1 and CDR2: SGHKS and YYEKEE (reference sequence). The V and J ends lost 4 bases and 5 bases, in that order; junction bases with no gene match: 19. This CDR3 reads CASSRPLPLAGGLYRDTQYF. The CDR3 region has the DNA TGTGCCAGCAGCCGACCCCTCCCACTAGCGGGAGGGCTCTATAGAGATACGCAGTATTTT.

This rearrangement joins TRBV15 to TRBJ2-1; 11 positions agree with TRBD2. The CDR3 has 15 residues. Germline V gene sequence: CDR1 LNHNV, CDR2 YYDKDF (reference sequence). J gave up 9 bases and V 0 bases, and 4 bases lay outside the gene matches. The CDR3 is CATSRDSSGRVEQFF. DNA of the CDR3: TGTGCCACCAGCAGAGATAGTAGCGGGAGGGTTGAGCAGTTCTTC.

This chain connects TRBV4-1 to TRBJ2-1, with 9 bases lining up with TRBD1. There are 16 residues in the CDR3. The V segment lost 0 bases and the J segment 6 bases; nucleotides outside the gene matches: 6. Germline V gene lookup returns CDR1 MGHRA and CDR2 YSYEKL. In DNA form, the CDR3 reads TGCGCCAGCAGCCAAGATCCGGGGACAGGGAGCAATGAGCAGTTCTTC. This translates into CASSQDPGTGSNEQFF.

The chain links TRBV6-4 to TRBJ2-3, with TRBD1 as a possible D gene (6 bases). The germline V and J ends were trimmed by 4 bases and 0 bases, with 11 bases remaining between them. This CDR3 has 15 residues. The germline V gene has CDR1 MRHNA and CDR2 SNTAGT. CDR3 sequence (DNA): TGTGCCAGCAGTGCACGGACAGCAAGCACAGATACGCAGTATTTT. Amino acids: CASSARTASTDTQYF.

This clone appeared a single time. The V call is TRBV6-5, the J call TRBJ1-1; 9 bases align to TRBD1. CDR3 length equals 14 residues. Looked up from germline, CDR1 is MNHEY and CDR2 is SVGAGI. With V trimmed by 7 bases and J by 5 bases, 8 bases remained unmatched. This CDR3 reads CASTTTGGSTEAFF. The DNA of the CDR3 is TGTGCCAGCACTACGACAGGGGGATCGACTGAAGCTTTCTTT.